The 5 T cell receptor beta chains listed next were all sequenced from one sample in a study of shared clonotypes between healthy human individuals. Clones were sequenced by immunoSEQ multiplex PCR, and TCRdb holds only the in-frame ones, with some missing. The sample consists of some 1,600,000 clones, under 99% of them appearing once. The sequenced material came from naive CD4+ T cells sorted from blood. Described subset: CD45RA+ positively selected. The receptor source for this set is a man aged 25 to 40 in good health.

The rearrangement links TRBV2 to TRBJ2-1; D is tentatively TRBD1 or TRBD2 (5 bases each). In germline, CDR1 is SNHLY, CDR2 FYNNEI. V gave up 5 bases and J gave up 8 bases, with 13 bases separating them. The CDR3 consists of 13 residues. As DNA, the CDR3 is TGTGCCAGCAGTCTGGGACCCCTCGATGAGCAGTTCTTC. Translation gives CASSLGPLDEQFF.

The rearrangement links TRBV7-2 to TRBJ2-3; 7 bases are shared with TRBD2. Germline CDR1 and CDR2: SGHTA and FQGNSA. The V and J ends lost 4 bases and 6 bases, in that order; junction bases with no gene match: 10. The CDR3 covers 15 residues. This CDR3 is CASSSGGGRADTQYF. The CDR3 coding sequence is TGTGCCAGCAGCTCGGGTGGCGGGAGAGCGGATACGCAGTATTTT.

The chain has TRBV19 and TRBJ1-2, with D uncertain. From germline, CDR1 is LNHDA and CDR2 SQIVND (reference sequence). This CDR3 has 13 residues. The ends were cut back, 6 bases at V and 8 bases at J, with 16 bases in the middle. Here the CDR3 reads CASSAETRWGYTF. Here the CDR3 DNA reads TGTGCCAGTAGCGCGGAAACAAGATGGGGCTACACCTTC.

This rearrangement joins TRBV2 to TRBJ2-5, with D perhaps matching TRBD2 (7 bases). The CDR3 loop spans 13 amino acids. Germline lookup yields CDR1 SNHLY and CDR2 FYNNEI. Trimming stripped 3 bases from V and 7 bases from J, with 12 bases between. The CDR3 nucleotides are TGTGCCAGCAGTGACACTAGGGGGGGGACCCAGTACTTC. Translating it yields CASSDTRGGTQYF. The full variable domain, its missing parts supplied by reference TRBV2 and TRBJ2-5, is EPEVTQTPSHQVTQMGQEVILRCVPISNHLYFYWYRQILGQKVEFLVSFYNNEISEKSEIFDDQFSVERPDGSNFTLKIRSTKLEDSAMYFCASSDTRGGTQYFGPGTRLLVL.

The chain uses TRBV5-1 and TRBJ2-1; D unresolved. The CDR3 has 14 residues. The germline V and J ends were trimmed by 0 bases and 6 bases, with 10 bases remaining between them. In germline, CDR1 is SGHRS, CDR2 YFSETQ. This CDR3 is CASSLAAQANEQFF. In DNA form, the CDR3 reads TGCGCCAGCAGCTTGGCCGCGCAGGCCAATGAGCAGTTCTTC.